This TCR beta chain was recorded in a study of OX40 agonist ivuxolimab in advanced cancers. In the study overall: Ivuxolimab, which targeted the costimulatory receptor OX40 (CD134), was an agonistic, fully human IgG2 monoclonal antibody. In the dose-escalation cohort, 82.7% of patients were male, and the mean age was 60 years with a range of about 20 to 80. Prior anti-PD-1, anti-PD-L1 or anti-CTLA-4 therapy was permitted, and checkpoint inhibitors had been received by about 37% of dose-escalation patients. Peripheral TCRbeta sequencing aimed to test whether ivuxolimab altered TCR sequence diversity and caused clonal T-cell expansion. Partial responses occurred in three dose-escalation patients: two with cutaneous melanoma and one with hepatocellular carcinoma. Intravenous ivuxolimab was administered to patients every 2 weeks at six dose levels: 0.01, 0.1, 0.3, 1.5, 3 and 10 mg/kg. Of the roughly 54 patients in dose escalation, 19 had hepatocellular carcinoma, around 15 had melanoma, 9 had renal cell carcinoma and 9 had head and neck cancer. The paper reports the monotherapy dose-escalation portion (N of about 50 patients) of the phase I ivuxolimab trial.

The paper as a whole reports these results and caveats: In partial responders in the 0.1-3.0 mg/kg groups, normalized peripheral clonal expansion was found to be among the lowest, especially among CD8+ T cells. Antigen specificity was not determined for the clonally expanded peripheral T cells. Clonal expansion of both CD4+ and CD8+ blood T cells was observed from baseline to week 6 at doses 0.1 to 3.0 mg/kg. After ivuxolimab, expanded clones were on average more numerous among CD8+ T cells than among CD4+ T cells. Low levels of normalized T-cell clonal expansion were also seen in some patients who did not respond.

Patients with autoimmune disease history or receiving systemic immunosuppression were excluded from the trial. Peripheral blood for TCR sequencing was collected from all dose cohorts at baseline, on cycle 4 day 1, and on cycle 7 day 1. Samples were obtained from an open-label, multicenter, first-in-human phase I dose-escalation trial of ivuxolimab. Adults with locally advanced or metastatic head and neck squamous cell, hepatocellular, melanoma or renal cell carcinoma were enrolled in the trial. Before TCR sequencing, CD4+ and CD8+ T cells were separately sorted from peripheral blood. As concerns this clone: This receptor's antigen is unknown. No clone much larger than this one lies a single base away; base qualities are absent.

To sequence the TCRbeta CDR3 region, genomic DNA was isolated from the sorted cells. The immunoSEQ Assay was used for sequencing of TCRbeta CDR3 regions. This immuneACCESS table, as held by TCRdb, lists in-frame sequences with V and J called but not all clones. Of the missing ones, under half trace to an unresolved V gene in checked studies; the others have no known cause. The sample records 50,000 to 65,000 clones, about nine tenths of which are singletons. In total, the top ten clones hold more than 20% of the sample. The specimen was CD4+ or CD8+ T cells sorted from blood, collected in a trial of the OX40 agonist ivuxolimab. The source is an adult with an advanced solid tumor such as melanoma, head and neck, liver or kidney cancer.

The DNA sequence reads TGTGCCAGCAGTTACTCGGGTGAAAACATTCAGTACTTC. Its translation reads: CASSYSGENIQYF. The rearranged chain carries TRBV6-5 and TRBJ2-4; no D gene can be assigned with confidence. The germline V gene encodes CDR1 MNHEY and CDR2 SVGAGI. V is clipped by 0 bases and J by 5 bases, and the sequence between their germline boundaries is 5 bases long. From the cysteine through the phenylalanine, the CDR3 covers 13 amino acids. CDR3 DNA is the only sequence kept; it has 39 bases, read in frame from the first base.